This T cell receptor beta chain is from a study of cytomegalovirus exposure and HLA in healthy donors. Method: immunoSEQ multiplex PCR; TCRdb's copy keeps in-frame clones and lacks some. The sample includes fewer than 150,000 clones, approximately 80% of them seen just once. This TCR was sampled from a man aged 25 to 45 in good health and CMV-seropositive. Source material: PBMCs.

CDR3 nucleotides: TGTGCCAGCAGCTTAGTCAGGGAAGGTGAGCAGTTCTTC. Protein product: CASSLVREGEQFF. The chain has TRBV7-2 and TRBJ2-1; tentatively, D is TRBD1 (5 bases). Trimming removed 1 base from V and 9 bases from J, with 10 bases in between. The CDR3 sequence is 13 residues long. The germline V gene encodes CDR1 SGHTA and CDR2 FQGNSA.